These T cell receptor beta chains were read from a single sample in a study of response to subunit inactivated influenza vaccine. MiXCR was run by TCRdb on the RT-PCR reads, yielding one entry per CDR3 protein. The sample has 500,000 to 600,000 distinct CDR3 sequences, under 9% seen once. The source material was PBMCs from blood, sampled roughly 24 months after vaccination. The source is a man between 45 and 75 years old who received an inactivated influenza vaccine. Both conserved end residues are part of each CDR3. Fields, in order: CDR3 protein, V gene, CDR3 length, J gene.

CDR3 protein: CSAGTTRRETQYF
V gene: TRBV20-1
CDR3 length: 13
J gene: TRBJ2-5

CDR3 protein: CASTNGGAGANVLTF
V gene: TRBV6-1
CDR3 length: 15
J gene: TRBJ2-6

CDR3 protein: CSARSGGASYNSPLHF
V gene: TRBV20-1
CDR3 length: 16
J gene: TRBJ1-6

CDR3 protein: CASSPAGGDPTYNEQFF
V gene: TRBV5-1
CDR3 length: 17
J gene: TRBJ2-1

CDR3 protein: CSAIAGDKGKNIQYF
V gene: TRBV20-1
CDR3 length: 15
J gene: TRBJ2-4

CDR3 protein: CSAGRQLANTGELFF
V gene: TRBV20-1
CDR3 length: 15
J gene: TRBJ2-2

CDR3 protein: CASSPLLGYEQFF
V gene: TRBV6-2/TRBV6-3
CDR3 length: 13
J gene: TRBJ2-1

CDR3 protein: CASSPRTAREANVLTF
V gene: TRBV5-1
CDR3 length: 16
J gene: TRBJ2-6

CDR3 protein: CASSKTGTSGGEQFF
V gene: TRBV7-2
CDR3 length: 15
J gene: TRBJ2-1

CDR3 protein: CSVASNFYTEAFF
V gene: TRBV29-1
CDR3 length: 13
J gene: TRBJ1-1

CDR3 protein: CAISETGARNEQFF
V gene: TRBV10-3
CDR3 length: 14
J gene: TRBJ2-1

CDR3 protein: CASSQEQRGGPTDTQYF
V gene: TRBV4-1
CDR3 length: 17
J gene: TRBJ2-3

CDR3 protein: CATTLTGGGEQFF
V gene: TRBV24-1
CDR3 length: 13
J gene: TRBJ2-1

CDR3 protein: CAAARRVTKNIQYF
V gene: TRBV25-1
CDR3 length: 14
J gene: TRBJ2-4

CDR3 protein: CSATYTGIGTEAFF
V gene: TRBV20-1
CDR3 length: 14
J gene: TRBJ1-1

CDR3 protein: CASSPSAYRGGTGELFF
V gene: TRBV4-2
CDR3 length: 17
J gene: TRBJ2-2

CDR3 protein: CASSLEGTTGNYEQYF
V gene: TRBV7-2
CDR3 length: 16
J gene: TRBJ2-7

CDR3 protein: CSATRTSGISSYNEQFF
V gene: TRBV20-1
CDR3 length: 17
J gene: TRBJ2-1

CDR3 protein: CASSYSTGGGEKLFF
V gene: TRBV6-5
CDR3 length: 15
J gene: TRBJ1-4

CDR3 protein: CASSLRQGLTGAYEQYF
V gene: TRBV28
CDR3 length: 17
J gene: TRBJ2-7

CDR3 protein: CASNSRGGPDTQYF
V gene: TRBV27
CDR3 length: 14
J gene: TRBJ2-3

CDR3 protein: CSAPTLKGYNEQFF
V gene: TRBV20-1
CDR3 length: 14
J gene: TRBJ2-1

CDR3 protein: CSARVPSGGFDEQFF
V gene: TRBV20-1
CDR3 length: 15
J gene: TRBJ2-1

CDR3 protein: CSARFRDTDTQYF
V gene: TRBV20-1
CDR3 length: 13
J gene: TRBJ2-3

CDR3 protein: CASNRDRGTYEQYF
V gene: TRBV6-1
CDR3 length: 14
J gene: TRBJ2-7

CDR3 protein: CASSQDRRMNTEAFF
V gene: TRBV4-1
CDR3 length: 15
J gene: TRBJ1-1

CDR3 protein: CASSGLDAWGYTF
V gene: TRBV5-1
CDR3 length: 13
J gene: TRBJ1-2

CDR3 protein: CASSLRHSNQPQHF
V gene: TRBV7-8
CDR3 length: 14
J gene: TRBJ1-5

CDR3 protein: CASSLTVAGLNNEQFF
V gene: TRBV12-3/TRBV12-4
CDR3 length: 16
J gene: TRBJ2-1

CDR3 protein: CASSQDVVTRRYGEQFF
V gene: TRBV3-1
CDR3 length: 17
J gene: TRBJ2-1

CDR3 protein: CASSKALGAGHNYNEQFF
V gene: TRBV19
CDR3 length: 18
J gene: TRBJ2-1

CDR3 protein: CASSYRIKTVDGYGYTF
V gene: TRBV6-5
CDR3 length: 17
J gene: TRBJ1-2

CDR3 protein: CASSSRAGGYVEQFF
V gene: TRBV5-1
CDR3 length: 15
J gene: TRBJ2-1

CDR3 protein: CASSQDGGRNTGELFF
V gene: TRBV4-2
CDR3 length: 16
J gene: TRBJ2-2

CDR3 protein: CASSETGDGVYGYTF
V gene: TRBV4-1
CDR3 length: 15
J gene: TRBJ1-2

CDR3 protein: CSATPDLGGTDTQYF
V gene: TRBV20-1
CDR3 length: 15
J gene: TRBJ2-3

CDR3 protein: CASSQDRAFEQFF
V gene: TRBV4-3
CDR3 length: 13
J gene: TRBJ2-1

CDR3 protein: CSVRQLAGSYEQYF
V gene: TRBV20-1
CDR3 length: 14
J gene: TRBJ2-7

CDR3 protein: CASSEVGSQPQHF
V gene: TRBV12-3/TRBV12-4
CDR3 length: 13
J gene: TRBJ1-5

CDR3 protein: CASSSRYRSNEQYF
V gene: TRBV4-2
CDR3 length: 14
J gene: TRBJ2-7

CDR3 protein: CSAREGGHTEAFF
V gene: TRBV20-1
CDR3 length: 13
J gene: TRBJ1-1

CDR3 protein: CASTHRGQETQYF
V gene: TRBV12-3/TRBV12-4
CDR3 length: 13
J gene: TRBJ2-5

CDR3 protein: CASSSTGGTGSYEQYF
V gene: TRBV9
CDR3 length: 16
J gene: TRBJ2-7

CDR3 protein: CASSQGLTSYEQYF
V gene: TRBV4-3
CDR3 length: 14
J gene: TRBJ2-7

CDR3 protein: CASSRDGGGYTF
V gene: TRBV28
CDR3 length: 12
J gene: TRBJ1-2

CDR3 protein: CASSLKLTYSQETQYF
V gene: TRBV11-2
CDR3 length: 16
J gene: TRBJ2-5

CDR3 protein: CASSSKRGPNYNEQFF
V gene: TRBV7-8
CDR3 length: 16
J gene: TRBJ2-1

CDR3 protein: CASSAGQGPEAFF
V gene: TRBV25-1
CDR3 length: 13
J gene: TRBJ1-1

CDR3 protein: CSARDAAYNSNEQFF
V gene: TRBV20-1
CDR3 length: 15
J gene: TRBJ2-1

CDR3 protein: CSASDSYYGYTF
V gene: TRBV20-1
CDR3 length: 12
J gene: TRBJ1-2

CDR3 protein: CAGDRGLGEAFF
V gene: TRBV30
CDR3 length: 12
J gene: TRBJ1-1

CDR3 protein: CASGLAGYNEQFF
V gene: TRBV5-1
CDR3 length: 13
J gene: TRBJ2-1

CDR3 protein: CASSFGASYNEQFF
V gene: TRBV12-3/TRBV12-4
CDR3 length: 14
J gene: TRBJ2-1

CDR3 protein: CASSLVGPYSGANVLTF
V gene: TRBV5-4
CDR3 length: 17
J gene: TRBJ2-6

CDR3 protein: CASSSPRPTDYEQYF
V gene: TRBV28
CDR3 length: 15
J gene: TRBJ2-7